The source of this TCR beta chain is a study of cytomegalovirus exposure and HLA in healthy donors. Both 60 Vbeta primers and 13 Jbeta primers went into the PCR. Libraries were prepared by immunoSEQ multiplex PCR; TCRdb keeps only in-frame clonotypes and omits some of them. The table shows 46,000 or so clones, with approximately 57% occurring only once. Note on this clone: Its antigen is still unknown.

Broader study findings: Near-uniform donor sequencing depth was presumed by presence/absence analyses. The sole available immune exposure information was CMV serostatus. Among the CMV-associated chains, three were confirmed in vitro as specific for CMV antigens.

Germline CDR1 is MNHEY and CDR2 is SMNVEV (reference sequence). V lost 5 bases, J lost 8 bases, and 18 bases lay in between. The CDR3 runs 14 residues. The receptor was derived from a man between 60 and 75 years old in good health and CMV-seropositive. Sequenced sample: PBMCs. The genes are TRBV27 and TRBJ1-2; no clear D. CDR3 sequence reads: CASSPVGRNSGYTF. The CDR3 nucleotides are TGTGCCAGCAGTCCAGTCGGTAGGAATAGCGGCTACACCTTC.